This TCR beta chain comes out of a study of T cells in Graves' hyperthyroidism and ophthalmopathy (dated by TCRdb to between 2018 and 2021). Study-level background: Peripheral blood was collected at initial diagnosis, before any treatment. To identify TCR V-J signatures that set the groups apart, the researchers used a discovery cohort of about a hundred patients, made up of 40 to 45 with Graves' ophthalmopathy and 57 with stable Graves' hyperthyroidism. Prospective prediction of ophthalmopathy was tested in an independent validation cohort consisting of 18 to 20 hyperthyroidism patients and more than 15 patients who later progressed to ophthalmopathy. For training and testing, the 80 to 100 patients in the discovery cohort were randomly divided in a 7:3 ratio. In addition, the study compared T-cell repertoires in thyroid tissue and in blood from about six Graves' hyperthyroidism patients. After blood sampling, hyperthyroidism patients were treated with methimazole at a starting dose of 30 mg daily, and ophthalmopathy patients were treated with high-dose intravenous methylprednisolone. The paper reports TCR Vbeta CDR3 sequencing of some 140 peripheral blood samples: under 45 ophthalmopathy, approximately 74 hyperthyroidism and roughly 17 progressor patients. Broader findings and caveats from the paper: Most expanded thyroid clonotypes (frequency above 0.001) were also found in blood, which suggests that blood repertoires may mirror thyroid immune responses. In validation, progression to ophthalmopathy was predicted by the model with around 70% sensitivity and about 72% specificity, a median of approximately 6.5 months before onset. A model built on a 13 V-J signature distinguished ophthalmopathy from stable hyperthyroidism, reaching approximately 89% sensitivity and under 84% specificity in cross-validation and 80%/75% in testing. Sample size was not statistically predetermined, and blinding of investigators to group allocation was not performed.

This clonotype occurred many times. Its antigen is currently not known. Per-nucleotide qualities are absent, and no much larger clonotype sits a single base away. Stable Graves' hyperthyroidism was defined as the absence of progression to ophthalmopathy over 18 months of follow-up. Hyperthyroidism patients were newly diagnosed, with disease duration under 2 months, and aged 18 to 65 years. Any patient with an uncontrolled infection, another autoimmune disease, pregnancy or lactation was excluded. Clinical symptoms, serum thyroxine and TRAb, thyroid ultrasound, and orbital computed tomography formed the basis for the diagnoses. PBMCs were isolated from about 9.2 ml of fresh peripheral blood by Ficoll-Paque density gradient centrifugation. Total RNA was extracted with Trizol reagent, and quality was checked on an Agilent 2100 Bioanalyzer. The TCR beta CDR3 regions were amplified from RNA transcripts. A first-round RT-PCR of the TCR CDR3 used the HTBI primer set with the Qiagen OneStep RT-PCR kit. A second multiplex PCR round built the libraries, followed by size selection and purification. Sequencing of the libraries was done on an Illumina HiSeq2000 using paired-end 100 bp reads. The authors' analysis ran thus. SOAPnuke was used to process the raw data, throwing out any read that contained adapters or uncalled bases, had a mean Phred below 15, or lacked an exact constant-primer or identifier match. COPE v1.2.5 was used to merge high-quality paired reads, and clonotypes were defined as unique nucleotide sequences. Clonotypes were aligned to IMGT TRBV, TRBD and TRBJ reference segments using MiTCR v1.1. The analysis was restricted to V-J combinations with a frequency above 0.0001, which together covered 99% to 99.2% of the repertoires. The TCS score was defined as F50 (clonal expansion) divided by E x V (chaos), with BLOSUM62-based TCRdist calculated between CDR3 peptides within each V-J. Welch's t-statistics and random forest reduced roughly 530 V-J features to 13, which were used in a naive Bayes classifier (R e1071). TCRdb passed the public sequencing reads through fastp at Q25 and MiXCR, retaining productive beta sequences. For every CDR3 protein sequence, its rows merge into one entry that carries the most common genes and DNA. The V and J calls, along with clone size, are taken from TCRdb and not from the paper's own processing. Recorded for this sample are hundreds of thousands of distinct CDR3 sequences; roughly 15% of them occurred a single time. The top ten clones comprise about 14% of the sample.

CDR1 and CDR2 (SNHLY, FYNNEI) derive from the germline V gene. Deletion took 8 bases off V and 2 bases off J, with a span of 13 bases between the germline ends. The CDR3 sequence holds 13 residues, the cysteine and phenylalanine included. Of the read, only the CDR3 DNA is kept; its 39 bases are in frame from base 1. This TCR was recovered from a woman between 35 and 50 years old with Graves' hyperthyroidism. Sequencing was done on a sample of blood. The chain is assembled from TRBV2 and TRBJ2-7; 6 matching bases give a weak D call of TRBD1. At the DNA level, the sequence is TGTGCCAGCTTCAGTTGGGACACCTACGAGCAGTACTTC. This encodes CASFSWDTYEQYF. With all but the CDR3 taken from the reference TRBV2 and TRBJ2-7 genes, the full variable domain is: EPEVTQTPSHQVTQMGQEVILRCVPISNHLYFYWYRQILGQKVEFLVSFYNNEISEKSEIFDDQFSVERPDGSNFTLKIRSTKLEDSAMYFCASFSWDTYEQYFGPGTRLTVT.